This T cell receptor beta chain is from a study of control samples from healthy donors and cancer patients. Profiled with immunoSEQ multiplex PCR; TCRdb holds only in-frame clones, not every one. The data hold 150,000 to 200,000 clones, with around 88% observed a single time. This clone showed up just once. Germline CDR1 MNHEY, CDR2 SVGEGT. The J segment lost 4 bases and the V segment lost 2 bases, leaving 13 bases of the junction unmatched. The CDR3 contains 17 residues. V is TRBV6-2 or TRBV6-3 and J is TRBJ1-2, with 7 bases fitting TRBD1. The sequenced sample consisted of blood. The sequence came from a man younger than 35 in good health. The CDR3 nucleotides read TGTGCCAGCAGTTACGTTTTCGGGACAGCCGAAGTCTATGGCTACACCTTC. Its protein is CASSYVFGTAEVYGYTF.